This T cell receptor beta chain was obtained from a study of blood T cell repertoires in COVID-19. V dropped 11 bases and J dropped 5 bases, with 18 bases sitting between them. The CDR3 sequence is 14 residues long. Germline CDR1 MNHEY, CDR2 SMNVEV (reference sequence). This table comes from immunoSEQ multiplex PCR, and its TCRdb copy is limited to in-frame clones, with some not included. The table shows about 190,000 clones, with around four fifths occurring only once. This TCR was sampled from a man under 40 with active or convalescent COVID-19. This sequence joins TRBV27 and TRBJ1-4, with D possibly being TRBD1 (5 bases). The sequenced sample consisted of peripheral blood. The CDR3 reads CAGSGGAPNEKLFF. For the CDR3, the DNA is TGTGCCGGGAGTGGCGGGGCTCCCAATGAAAAACTGTTTTTT.